This T cell receptor (beta chain) was sequenced in a study of cytomegalovirus exposure and HLA in healthy donors (dated by TCRdb to the late 2010s). Turning to the overall study: An earlier analysis of some 550 of the donors reported more than 250 Gb of sequence data and 117 million unique TCR beta sequences from about 180 million T cells. Roughly 300 gigabases of sequencing data and approximately 91 million unique TCR sequences made up an early release that covered several hundred HLA-typed donors. The genetic ancestry cluster associated with self-reported Caucasian donors included around four fifths of the roughly 400 genotyped donors. The aim of the study was to test whether cataloging public T cell receptors could identify signatures of past pathogen exposure. Using immunosequencing, the study profiled T cell repertoires from 500 to 800 subjects and related those repertoires to cytomegalovirus serostatus. Along with the 666-subject first cohort, a separate validation cohort of over a hundred different subjects was used. To predict cytomegalovirus infection status, the study combined high-throughput TCR immunosequencing, statistical association of individual TCRs with disease status, and machine learning. A later analysis re-analyzed previously published TCR beta repertoires from 666 donors and added high-resolution HLA genotyping to study TCR occurrence patterns. In the later analysis, no new phenotypic data were used to find candidate immune exposures; instead, reliance was placed on TCR beta sequences and their occurrence across donors. In an earlier analysis of more than 550 of the donors, high-throughput TCR beta sequencing was used to judge whether each TCR beta V gene segment behaved as functional or pseudogenic. Alongside the repertoire data, information on donor age, sex, ethnicity and CMV serostatus was compiled. A later genetic analysis took genome-wide SNP genotypes for about three fifths of the 666 donors and used that subset as a discovery cohort. All discovery cohort repertoires had been generated on a single sequencing platform. Both class I and class II loci were covered by HLA typing, at four-digit resolution. The number of typed donors differed by locus: about 620-640 for A, B, C, DRB1 and DQB1; 522 for DQA1; approximately 600 for DPA1; and roughly 470 for DPB1. Five DR-DQ haplotypes were handled as single units for association and clustering because linkage in the cohort was strong. Among about 400 genotyped donors of the cohort, an average of around 220,000 unique TCR beta nucleotide sequences was sequenced per donor, of which 15% to 20% were non-productive. The paper as a whole reports these results and caveats: HLA typing was unavailable for some donors at each locus, so association tests used only the typed subset. In both the original and validation cohorts, the classifier was reported to diagnose cytomegalovirus status with high specificity and sensitivity. An earlier analysis of roughly 570 of the donors showed that most TCR beta V segments appeared in productive rearrangements either about 90% or about 30% of the time, which broadly matched IMGT annotations. In a later analysis, several top co-occurrence clusters were reported to appear linked to parvovirus B19, influenza, CMV and Epstein-Barr virus. A further reported finding was that TCR beta sequences accurately predicted the HLA-A and HLA-B alleles for most subjects in the first cohort. A later analysis found that HLA-associated TCR beta chains were more clonally expanded and had lower generation probabilities than equally common non-associated chains. Some IMGT-functional V segments, including TRBV6-2 and TRBV6-3, could not be told apart with the 87-base-pair reads, so those segments were excluded. In a later analysis, TCR association rates were found to vary across HLA loci, with the most associated TCRs seen for DRB1 alleles and the fewest for HLA-C alleles. In a later analysis, 16,951 TCR beta sequences were associated with specific HLA alleles at a false discovery rate of 0.05. The study gave a list of 150 to 200 TCR beta chains associated with cytomegalovirus. According to a later genetic analysis, donors in an Asian-associated ancestry cluster had fewer N-insertions in productive TCRs than the approximately 710-donor mean. Correlated functional status among segregating V segments might be attributable to linkage disequilibrium, but an unknown experimental factor could not be ruled out. Because counts were too low, seventeen rarely observed V segments, including chromosome 9 orphons, were left out of the earlier analysis of over 550 of the donors. A later analysis found that most CMV-associated TCR beta chains appeared HLA-restricted, with HLA associations seemingly driven largely by CMV exposure. In vitro tests confirmed that three of the cytomegalovirus-associated TCR beta chains recognize cytomegalovirus antigens. A group of highly shared sequence variants was considered likely to be a technical artifact of the sequencing pipeline. Most TCR sequences were observed very rarely across donors, whereas some public TCRs were present in many individuals. It was suggested by the authors that the approach could potentially be generalized to other disease states and immunological phenotypes. In this cohort, only TCR beta chains were sequenced, and detectable features were limited by the absence of alpha or paired-chain data. When HLA alleles, especially DR and DQ, strongly co-occurred, TCR associations were difficult to assign to individual alleles. Presence/absence analyses assumed roughly uniform sequencing depth across donors, an assumption that may not hold. In a later genetic analysis, a missense DCLRE1C variant was associated with V-gene and J-gene trimming of TCR beta chains, and the association was replicated in an independent cohort. CMV serostatus was the only immune exposure information available for the cohort.

About this clone itself: Its antigen is still unknown.

The receptor library was made with the immunoSEQ multiplex PCR assay. For the multiplex PCR, a mixture combining 60 forward primers for TCR Vbeta segments and 13 reverse primers for TCR Jbeta segments was used. The CDR3 region of rearranged TCR beta genes was amplified from genomic DNA with a multiplex PCR assay. On the Illumina HiSeq System, the amplified TCR beta libraries were sequenced as 87-base-pair reads. The original pipeline was this. Across the 500 to 850 repertoires, a later analysis counted tens of millions of unique TCR beta chains, approximately 12 million of which were shared by at least two donors. To remove PCR and sequencing errors, raw reads were error-corrected and collapsed into unique sequences using a nearest-neighbor algorithm that merged closely related sequences. Alignment of CDR3 sequences to IMGT reference sequences was used to assign V, D and J gene segments. For a sequence to be retained, a match of at least six nucleotides to both a V gene segment and a J gene segment was required. Rearrangements were classified as productive when the CDR3 lacked stop codons and remained in frame with V and J, and all other rearrangements were classified as non-productive. Following IMGT convention, CDR3 was defined as the stretch from the second conserved V-encoded cysteine up to the conserved J-encoded phenylalanine. The earlier analysis of 587 of the donors excluded sequences that lacked an unambiguous match to a single V gene segment. In an earlier analysis of 500 to 750 of the donors, V segments were called functional above 56.7% productive rearrangements and were called segregating when the between-donor standard deviation exceeded 5%. A statistical classification framework was built for diagnosing cytomegalovirus status from the catalog of TCR beta chain sequences. A later analysis assigned V and J genes by comparing TCR nucleotide sequences with IMGT/GENE-DB human TR gene sequences. In a later analysis, CDR3 sequences and most-parsimonious VDJ recombination scenarios were assigned using the TCRdist pipeline. A later analysis defined each TCR beta chain by its CDR3 amino acid sequence plus V-gene family, and excluded reads lacking a unique V-gene family. As a way to deal with suspected cross-contamination and a sequencing artifact, a later analysis dropped hundreds of nucleotide sequences that were highly shared and had low generation probability. In a later analysis, a clonal expansion index was calculated for each public chain from normalized within-repertoire ranks of inferred template counts. Generation probabilities in a later analysis came from a VDJ recombination model fitted to out-of-frame rearrangements, and those results were checked against IGoR. In a later analysis, TCR-TCR, TCR-HLA and TCR-CMV co-occurrence was scored with hypergeometric tests, and a repertoire-size bias correction was applied to TCR pairs. In a later analysis, false discovery rates were estimated by permuting HLA or CMV assignments 20 times. A later analysis grouped co-occurring TCRs with DBSCAN, adding TCRdist sequence similarity when clustering within HLA-allele-positive subsets. Repertoires with fewer than 30,000 or more than 120,000 public chains were left out of co-occurrence clustering, as were about five repertoires with anomalous nucleotide sharing. The source is immuneACCESS, and TCRdb retained only in-frame sequences with V and J called. Part of the clones is not carried over; for the studies checked, unresolved V genes explain less than half of this, and the remainder is unexplained. V, J and clone size derive from that table, while D and trimming were established from the DNA sequence. The table for this sample records approximately 80,000 clones. The biggest ten clones account for 1% to 1.4% of the sample.

The cohort consisted of 666 healthy bone marrow donors. At the time of sampling, every cohort member was nominally healthy, though immune exposures that went unrecorded were likely present. The donor tested CMV seronegative and was one of the 352 seronegative cohort members. A peripheral blood sample was provided by each donor, and peripheral blood mononuclear cells were used for TCR beta sequencing. The Qiagen DNeasy Blood Extraction Kit was used to extract genomic DNA from the blood cell samples. The junction shows trimming of 4 bases on V and 15 bases on J, plus 8 bases between the germline ends. Per the germline V gene, SGHTS is the CDR1 and YDEGEE is the CDR2. Taken from cysteine to phenylalanine, the CDR3 has 10 residues. The kept DNA is CDR3 alone, 30 bases in frame from the first base.

The chain joins TRBV5-8 to TRBJ1-6; the D gene assignment is ambiguous. This clonotype was obtained from a woman in her 30s in good health and CMV-seronegative. The sample comprised PBMCs. The CDR3 is CASSPRHLHF. The bases read TGTGCCAGCAGCCCCCGACACCTCCACTTT.